This record concerns one TCR beta chain sequence. Trimming removed 2 bases at V and 2 bases at J, with 9 bases between. In germline, CDR1 is MNHEY, CDR2 SVGAGI. The CDR3 is 14 amino acids. The data are from a study of cytotoxic CD8 clonotypes in ibrutinib-treated CLL. This table comes from immunoSEQ multiplex PCR, and its TCRdb copy is limited to in-frame clones, with some not included. The data show under 75,000 clones, with around 68% seen just once and 35% to 55% held by the top ten. This specimen consisted of PBMCs, obtained after 12 months of ibrutinib treatment. The receptor was isolated from a human donor with chronic lymphocytic leukemia. The genes are TRBV6-5 and TRBJ1-2; D possibly corresponds to TRBD1 (6 bases). CDR3 sequence: CASSYTGRNYGYTF. Here the CDR3 DNA reads TGTGCCAGCAGTTACACAGGGCGCAACTATGGCTACACCTTC.